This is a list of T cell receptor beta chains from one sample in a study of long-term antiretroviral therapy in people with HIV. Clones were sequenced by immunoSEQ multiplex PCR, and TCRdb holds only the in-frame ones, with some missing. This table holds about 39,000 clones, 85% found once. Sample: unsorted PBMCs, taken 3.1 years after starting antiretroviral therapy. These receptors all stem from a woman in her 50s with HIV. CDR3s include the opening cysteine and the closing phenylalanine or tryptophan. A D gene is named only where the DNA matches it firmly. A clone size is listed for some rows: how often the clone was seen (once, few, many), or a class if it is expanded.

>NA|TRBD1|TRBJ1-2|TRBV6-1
CASSRDSYYGYTF
TGTGCCAGCAGTCGGGACAGTTACTATGGCTACACCTTC
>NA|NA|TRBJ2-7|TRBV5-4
CASSRPSSYEQYF
TGTGCCAGCAGCCGACCGAGCTCCTACGAGCAGTACTTC
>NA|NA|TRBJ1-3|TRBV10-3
CAISAPEQGLTGNTIYF
TGTGCCATCAGTGCTCCAGAACAGGGACTGACGGGAAACACCATATATTTT
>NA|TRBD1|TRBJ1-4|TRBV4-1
CASSQLGQNNEKLFF
TGCGCCAGCAGCCAATTGGGACAGAATAATGAAAAACTGTTTTTT
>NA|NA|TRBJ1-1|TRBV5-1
CASSLTPPGVGGMNTEAFF
TGCGCCAGCAGCTTGACCCCCCCTGGGGTAGGTGGGATGAACACTGAAGCTTTCTTT
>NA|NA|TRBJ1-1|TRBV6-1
CASSEWGGLATEAFF
TGTGCCAGCAGTGAATGGGGGGGGTTGGCCACTGAAGCTTTCTTT
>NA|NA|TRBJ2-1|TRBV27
CASSLKAEQFF
TGTGCCAGCAGTTTAAAGGCAGAGCAGTTCTTC
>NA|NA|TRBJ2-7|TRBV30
CAWSLGGVPYEQYF
TGTGCCTGGAGTTTAGGGGGGGTCCCCTACGAGCAGTACTTC
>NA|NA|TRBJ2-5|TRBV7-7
CASSLDGGGTQYF
TGTGCTAGCAGCTTAGATGGGGGTGGGACCCAGTACTTC
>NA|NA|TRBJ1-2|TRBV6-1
CASSDRGNYGYTF
TGTGCCAGCAGTGACAGGGGTAACTATGGCTACACCTTC
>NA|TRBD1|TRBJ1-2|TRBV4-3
CASSPTADRARKGYTF
TGCGCCAGCAGCCCCACGGCGGACAGGGCTCGGAAAGGCTACACCTTC
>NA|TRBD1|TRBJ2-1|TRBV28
CASSSNRGQVSYNEQFF
TGTGCCAGCAGTTCTAACAGGGGGCAGGTCTCCTACAATGAGCAGTTCTTC
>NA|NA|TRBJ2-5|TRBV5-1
CASSFNSGQETQYF
TGCGCCAGCAGCTTCAATTCAGGGCAAGAGACCCAGTACTTC
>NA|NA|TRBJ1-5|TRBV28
CASSSSSQPQHF
TGTGCCAGCAGTTCCTCGAGTCAGCCCCAGCATTTT
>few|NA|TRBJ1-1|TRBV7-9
CASSLAVGIPTEAFF
TGTGCCAGCAGCTTAGCGGTGGGGATCCCCACTGAAGCTTTCTTT
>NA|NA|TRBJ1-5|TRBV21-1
CASSILRGSNQPQHF
TGTGCCAGCAGCATACTCAGGGGAAGCAATCAGCCCCAGCATTTT
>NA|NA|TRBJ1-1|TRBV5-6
CASSLVGGREAFF
TGTGCCAGCAGCTTGGTGGGGGGGCGCGAGGCTTTCTTT
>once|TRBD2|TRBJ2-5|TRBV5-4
CASSFQPGLAGGGETQYF
TGTGCCAGCAGCTTCCAACCGGGACTAGCGGGGGGTGGTGAGACCCAGTACTTC
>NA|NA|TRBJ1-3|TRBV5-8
CASSLEWGGSGNTIYF
TGTGCCAGCAGCTTGGAATGGGGGGGCTCTGGAAACACCATATATTTT
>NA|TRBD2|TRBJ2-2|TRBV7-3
CASSRTTGLAGNTGELFF
TGTGCCAGCAGCCGCACGACCGGGCTAGCGGGTAACACCGGGGAGCTGTTTTTT
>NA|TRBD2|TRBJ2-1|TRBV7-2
CASSLGAGGIDNEQFF
TGTGCCAGCAGCTTAGGGGCGGGGGGGATTGACAATGAGCAGTTCTTC
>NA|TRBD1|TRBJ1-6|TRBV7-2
CASSVDRGLNSPLHF
TGTGCCAGCAGCGTTGACAGGGGGTTGAATTCACCCCTCCACTTT
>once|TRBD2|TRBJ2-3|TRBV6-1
CASSDPGLAGSSDTQYF
TGTGCCAGCAGTGACCCGGGACTAGCGGGGAGTTCAGATACGCAGTATTTT
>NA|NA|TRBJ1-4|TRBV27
CASSKIQGGANEKLFF
TGTGCCAGCAGTAAAATACAGGGTGGGGCTAATGAAAAACTGTTTTTT
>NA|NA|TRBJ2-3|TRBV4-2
CASSPLQVHTDTQYF
TGTGCCAGCAGCCCGCTTCAGGTCCACACAGATACGCAGTATTTT
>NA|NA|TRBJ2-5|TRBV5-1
CASSLGGADQETQYF
TGCGCCAGCAGCTTGGGAGGAGCGGACCAAGAGACCCAGTACTTC
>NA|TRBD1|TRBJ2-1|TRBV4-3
CASSQRRGQGSSNEQFF
TGCGCCAGCAGCCAAAGAAGAGGACAGGGGAGTTCCAATGAGCAGTTCTTC
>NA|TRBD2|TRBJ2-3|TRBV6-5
CASSYSGDYRLDTQYF
TGTGCCAGCAGTTACTCCGGGGACTACCGGCTAGATACGCAGTATTTT
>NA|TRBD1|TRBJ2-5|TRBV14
CASSQVKDRGPRRETQYF
TGTGCCAGCAGCCAAGTTAAGGACAGGGGGCCTCGGAGAGAGACCCAGTACTTC
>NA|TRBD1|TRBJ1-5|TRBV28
CASTNDRAGQPQHF
TGTGCCAGCACCAACGACAGGGCCGGTCAGCCCCAGCATTTT
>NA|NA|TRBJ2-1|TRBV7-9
CASSPDSQIYNEQFF
TGTGCCAGCAGCCCGGACAGTCAGATTTACAATGAGCAGTTCTTC
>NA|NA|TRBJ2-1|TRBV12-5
CASGLVQGPFNEQFF
TGTGCTAGTGGTTTGGTACAGGGACCATTCAATGAGCAGTTCTTC
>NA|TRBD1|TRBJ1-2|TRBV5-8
CASSYRTGGGYGYTF
TGTGCCAGCAGCTACCGGACAGGGGGCGGCTATGGCTACACCTTC
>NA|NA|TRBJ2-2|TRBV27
CASSGGGWGDTGELFF
TGTGCCAGCAGTGGCGGGGGCTGGGGTGACACCGGGGAGCTGTTTTTT
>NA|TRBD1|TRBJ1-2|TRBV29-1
CSLDRDLGDGYTF
TGCAGCTTAGACAGGGACCTCGGCGATGGCTACACCTTC
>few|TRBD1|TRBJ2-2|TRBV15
CATSRSSGGNTGELFF
TGTGCCACCAGCAGATCCTCAGGGGGCAACACCGGGGAGCTGTTTTTT
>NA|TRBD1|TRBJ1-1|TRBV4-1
CASSQDGDRDTEAFF
TGCGCCAGCAGCCAAGATGGCGACAGGGACACTGAAGCTTTCTTT
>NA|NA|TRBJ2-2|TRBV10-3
CAISEGIGGQRNTGELFF
TGTGCCATCAGTGAAGGCATCGGGGGACAGAGGAACACCGGGGAGCTGTTTTTT
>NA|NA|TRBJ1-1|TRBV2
CASSGHRSNTEAFF
TGTGCCAGCAGTGGCCACAGGTCGAACACTGAAGCTTTCTTT
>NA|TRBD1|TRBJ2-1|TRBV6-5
CASRQGVYNEQFF
TGTGCCAGCAGGCAGGGGGTCTACAATGAGCAGTTCTTC
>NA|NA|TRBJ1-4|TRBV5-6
CASSSGGQGATNEKLFF
TGTGCCAGCAGCTCGGGGGGCCAGGGAGCAACTAATGAAAAACTGTTTTTT
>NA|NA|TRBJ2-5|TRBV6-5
CASSYLGAGGQETQYF
TGTGCCAGCAGTTACCTGGGGGCCGGGGGACAAGAGACCCAGTACTTC
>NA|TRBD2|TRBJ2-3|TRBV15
CATSRVGGGTDTQYF
TGTGCCACCAGCAGAGTGGGGGGGGGCACAGATACGCAGTATTTT
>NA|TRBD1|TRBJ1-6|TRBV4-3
CASSSDRGPSPLHF
TGCGCCAGCAGCTCGGACAGGGGGCCTTCACCCCTCCACTTT
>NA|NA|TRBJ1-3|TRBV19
CASSPGGNTIYF
TGTGCCAGTAGCCCAGGGGGAAACACCATATATTTT
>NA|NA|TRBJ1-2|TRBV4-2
CASRPSDSRDLVGYTF
TGTGCCAGCAGACCAAGCGATAGCCGGGACCTAGTTGGCTACACCTTC
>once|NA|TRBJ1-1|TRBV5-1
CASSWDGNTEAFF
TGCGCCAGCAGCTGGGACGGGAACACTGAAGCTTTCTTT
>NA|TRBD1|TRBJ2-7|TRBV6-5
CASRGTGGNFYEQYF
TGTGCCAGCAGGGGGACAGGGGGTAATTTCTACGAGCAGTACTTC
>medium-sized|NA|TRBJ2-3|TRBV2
CASQWTSTDTQYF
TGTGCCAGCCAGTGGACTAGCACAGATACGCAGTATTTT
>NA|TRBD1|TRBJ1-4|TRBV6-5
CATRRDRGEKLFF
TGTGCCACCCGTAGGGACAGGGGTGAAAAACTGTTTTTT
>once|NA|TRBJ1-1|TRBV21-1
CASSRTGRNTEAFF
TGTGCCAGCAGCAGGACAGGGAGGAACACTGAAGCTTTCTTT
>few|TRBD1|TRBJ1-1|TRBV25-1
CASNRGTEAFF
TGTGCCAGCAACAGGGGAACTGAAGCTTTCTTT
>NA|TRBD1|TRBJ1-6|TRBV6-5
CASRTGGSISPLHF
TGTGCCAGCAGGACAGGGGGCTCGATTTCACCCCTCCACTTT
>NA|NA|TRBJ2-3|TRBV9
CASSVHKLTDTQYF
TGTGCCAGCAGCGTGCACAAACTCACAGATACGCAGTATTTT
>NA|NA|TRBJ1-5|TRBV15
CATSRDLGEHLYQPQHF
TGTGCCACCAGCAGAGATCTGGGGGAGCATCTCTATCAGCCCCAGCATTTT